Below, 19 T cell receptor beta chains from the same sample are listed, as sequenced in a study of blood T cell repertoires in COVID-19. Libraries were prepared by immunoSEQ multiplex PCR; TCRdb keeps only in-frame clonotypes and omits some of them. The data show some 97,000 clones, approximately 91% seen once. Specimen: peripheral blood. The receptors come from a man aged 55 to 69 with acute or convalescent COVID-19.

This clone appeared a few times. CDR3 nucleotide sequence: TGTGCCAGCAGCCAAGATAATGGGATAGGGGACAGGGGCGTCTACAACTATGGCTACACCTTC. Translation: CASSQDNGIGDRGVYNYGYTF. The chain is built from TRBV14 and TRBJ1-2; TRBD1 matches 10 bases. J was trimmed by 2 bases and V by 0 bases; bases with no gene match: 18. Germline V lookup: CDR1 SGHDN, CDR2 FVKESK. The CDR3 length is 21 residues. The full variable domain, with the rest looked up from reference TRBV14 and TRBJ1-2, is EAGVTQFPSHSVIEKGQTVTLRCDPISGHDNLYWYRRVMGKEIKFLLHFVKESKQDESGMPNNRFLAERTGGTYSTLKVQPAELEDSGVYFCASSQDNGIGDRGVYNYGYTFGSGTRLTVV.

The CDR3, as DNA: TGTGCCAGCAGTTTAAGACCAGGGCCGGGCACTGAAGCTTTCTTT. This codes for CASSLRPGPGTEAFF. V usage is TRBV28 and J usage is TRBJ1-1; D is possibly TRBD1 (5 bases). The V end was cut by 2 bases, the J end by 4 bases, with 14 bases between. The CDR3 covers 15 residues. CDR1 is MDHEN, CDR2 SYDVKM, per germline.

The gene calls are TRBV7-9 and TRBJ1-3; D is possibly TRBD1 (5 bases). Germline CDR1 reads SEHNR; CDR2 reads FQNEAQ (reference sequence). Trimming shortened V by 2 bases and J by 0 bases, and 14 bases separated the two germline ends. The CDR3 sequence is 17 residues long. The CDR3 region is CASSLYGALNSGNTIYF. The CDR3 nucleotides read TGTGCCAGCAGCTTATATGGGGCACTCAACTCTGGAAACACCATATATTTT.

This rearrangement joins TRBV6-1 to TRBJ1-1, with D possibly TRBD1 on 5 matching bases. The CDR3 is made up of 14 amino acids. Trimming pared 2 bases from V and 5 bases from J, leaving 12 bases between. Germline CDR1 and CDR2: MNHNS and SASEGT. The CDR3 nucleotides read TGTGCCAGCAGTGAAAACTGGGGGGGAACTGAAGCTTTCTTT. Protein product: CASSENWGGTEAFF.

The chain recombines TRBV7-2 with TRBJ2-2; TRBD1 might be the D (7 bases). This CDR3 spans 15 amino acids. Germline V gives CDR1 SGHTA, CDR2 FQGNSA. Deletions cut 7 bases from V and 1 base from J, with 13 bases between. The CDR3 protein is CASTPRGVNTGELFF. The CDR3, as DNA: TGTGCCAGCACCCCCAGGGGGGTGAACACCGGGGAGCTGTTTTTT.

The chain links TRBV11-3 to TRBJ2-3, with D possibly matching TRBD2 (5 bases). V was cut by 5 bases and J by 4 bases, with 13 bases left in between. The length of the CDR3 is 14 residues. Per the germline V gene, CDR1 is SGHNT and CDR2 is YENEEA. CDR3 region: CASSPRIGADTQYF. In DNA, the CDR3 is TGTGCCAGCAGCCCCCGGATCGGGGCAGATACGCAGTATTTT.

The V and J genes are TRBV5-1 and TRBJ1-3, with 7 positions matching TRBD1. J gave up 0 bases and V 0 bases, and 6 bases lay outside the gene matches. Germline CDR1 and CDR2: SGHRS and YFSETQ. The CDR3 is made up of 17 amino acids. The CDR3 protein is CASSLDPTGSSGNTIYF. The CDR3 DNA is TGCGCCAGCAGCTTGGACCCGACAGGGTCCTCTGGAAACACCATATATTTT.

The V call is TRBV5-4, the J call TRBJ2-5; 10 bases fit TRBD2. The V gene end was trimmed by 0 bases and the J gene end by 4 bases; junction bases not matched to a gene: 3. The germline V gene has CDR1 SGHNT and CDR2 YYREEE (reference sequence). This CDR3 has 15 amino acids. CDR3 loop: CASSLGGTSVETQYF. The CDR3 DNA reads as TGTGCCAGCAGCTTGGGTGGGACTAGCGTAGAGACCCAGTACTTC.

This clone was counted between two and nine times. The chain uses TRBV6-5 and TRBJ1-3, with unresolved D. The V and J ends lost 4 bases and 0 bases respectively, with 7 bases between them. CDR1 is MNHEY, CDR2 SVGAGI, per germline. The CDR3 consists of 14 residues. The DNA for the CDR3 is TGTGCCAGCAGTTTTAGCGGCTCTGGAAACACCATATATTTT. This gives the protein CASSFSGSGNTIYF.

The chain is built from TRBV19 and TRBJ1-4; 7 bases align to TRBD1. CDR1 and CDR2 from the germline V gene are LNHDA and SQIVND (reference sequence). The CDR3 has 15 amino acids. The V and J ends lost 5 bases and 4 bases, in that order; junction bases with no gene match: 7. The CDR3 protein is CASSGPGQNNEKLFF. In nucleotides, the CDR3 is TGTGCCAGTAGTGGACCGGGACAGAATAATGAAAAACTGTTTTTT.

As concerns this clone: One junction end disagrees with the germline gene, perhaps due to a read error. The CDR3 reads CASRLSTVTRSYGYTF. The CDR3, as DNA: TGTGCCAGCAGATTATCAACAGTTACTCGATCCTATGGCTACACCTTC. The chain is built from TRBV28 and TRBJ1-2; D call uncertain. From germline, CDR1 is MDHEN and CDR2 SYDVKM. This CDR3 spans 16 amino acids.

Only one count was recorded for this clone. In DNA, the CDR3 is TGTGCCAGCATCGACAGGGTTTTCACTGAAGCTTTCTTT. Translated: CASIDRVFTEAFF. The chain combines TRBV2 with TRBJ1-1; 7 bases are shared with TRBD1. V shed 7 bases, J shed 4 bases, and the junction held 6 bases outside the gene matches. The CDR3 length is 13 residues. The germline CDR1 and CDR2 sequences are SNHLY and FYNNEI.

The J gene is TRBJ2-7, the V gene TRBV30; D possibly corresponds to TRBD1 (5 bases). The CDR3 has 12 amino acids. The V gene's germline CDR1 is GTSNPN and CDR2 SVGIG (reference sequence). The V end was cut by 3 bases, the J end by 2 bases, with 8 bases between. CDR3 amino acids: CAWRNRPYEQYF. CDR3 bases: TGTGCCTGGAGGAACAGGCCCTACGAGCAGTACTTC.

The V call is TRBV6-1, the J call TRBJ1-2, with a weak D call TRBD1 (5 bases). This CDR3 region has 14 residues. V lost 3 bases to trimming and J lost 6 bases, with 14 bases between them. Per the germline V gene, CDR1 is MNHNS and CDR2 is SASEGT. DNA of the CDR3: TGTGCCAGCAGTGAGATAAACAGGATCGATGGCTACACCTTC. Protein: CASSEINRIDGYTF.

V is TRBV7-8 and J is TRBJ1-3; D unresolved. Germline loops: CDR1 SGHVS, CDR2 FQNEAQ. Trimming stripped 1 base from V and 0 bases from J, with 13 bases between. The CDR3 has 17 residues. The CDR3 loop reads CASSLGAGPASGNTIYF. The CDR3 nucleotides read TGTGCCAGCAGCTTAGGGGCAGGCCCTGCCTCTGGAAACACCATATATTTT.

This clone has only one observation. The chain uses TRBV5-4 and TRBJ1-1; 9 nucleotides agree with TRBD1. Germline V gene data show CDR1 as SGHNT and CDR2 as YYREEE (reference sequence). V was pared by 0 bases and J by 5 bases, with 8 bases of the junction left unmatched. The CDR3 totals 16 residues. CDR3 coding DNA: TGTGCCAGCAGCTTGGCGCCGGGACAGGGAAGGACTGAAGCTTTCTTT. This translates into CASSLAPGQGRTEAFF.

The CDR3 DNA reads as TGTGCCAGCAGCCAAGTGAGGTATGAGCAGTTCTTC. It is translated as CASSQVRYEQFF. The J gene is TRBJ2-1, the V gene TRBV3-1 (or the pseudogene TRBV3-2); D remains ambiguous. The germline V gene has CDR1 LGHDT and CDR2 YNNKEL (reference sequence). The CDR3 consists of 12 residues. Trimming took off 1 base at V and 8 bases at J, with 6 bases between the two ends.

This clone was recorded only once. V usage is TRBV29-1 and J usage is TRBJ2-5; no reliable D call. CDR1 is SQVTM and CDR2 is ANQGSEA in the germline V gene. Trimming cost V 6 bases and J 4 bases, with 6 bases left between them. CDR3 length equals 10 residues. CDR3 sequence: CSVYLETQYF. CDR3 nucleotides: TGCAGCGTCTATTTAGAGACCCAGTACTTC.

This clone was counted only a few times. The V call is TRBV28, the J call TRBJ1-5; 7 nucleotides match TRBD1. Trimming took 6 bases from V and 4 from J; bases not matched to a gene: 3. The germline V gene has CDR1 MDHEN and CDR2 SYDVKM. This CDR3 is built from 13 residues. The CDR3 DNA reads TGTGCCAGCAGACCGGGACAGAATCAGCCCCAGCATTTT. Its translation: CASRPGQNQPQHF.